The 32 T cell receptor beta chains listed next were all sequenced from one sample in a study of pediatric ulcerative colitis (dated by TCRdb to the late 2010s). During colonoscopy, one to two rectal pinch biopsies were obtained for research purposes. Library preparation employed the immunoSEQ multiplex PCR assay. Held by TCRdb, this immuneACCESS table contains in-frame sequences only and omits some clones. Under half of the omission traces to an unresolved V gene where checked; the cause of the rest is unknown. The table for this sample lists approximately 17,000 clones; roughly 80% of them were counted only once. The ten most abundant clones make up 6% to 9.5% of the sample. Sequencing input: gut tissue. These receptor sequences come from a boy aged 10-17 years who was a control in a study of pediatric ulcerative colitis.

The V and J genes are TRBV7-7 and TRBJ1-5; TRBD1 matches 7 bases. V dropped 5 bases and J dropped 1; count of bases not matched to a gene: 8. This CDR3 spans 16 amino acids. CDR1 is SSHAT and CDR2 is FNYEAQ in the germline V gene (reference sequence). The DNA for the CDR3 is TGTGCCAGCAGCCCCCGGGACAGATTAAGCAATCAGCCCCAGCATTTT. It is translated as CASSPRDRLSNQPQHF.

This clone has a single count. J is TRBJ1-1 and V is TRBV5-1, with 8 bases lining up with TRBD1. V lost 5 bases to trimming and J lost 5 bases; unmatched junction nucleotides: 14. Germline lookup yields CDR1 SGHRS and CDR2 YFSETQ. The CDR3 length is 16 residues. The CDR3 region has the DNA TGCGCCAGCAGTAGGTCTGTATCAGGGGGCGGTACTGAAGCTTTCTTT. It encodes CASSRSVSGGGTEAFF.

V is TRBV7-3 and J is TRBJ2-1; 10 bases match TRBD1. The CDR3 contains 15 residues. V gave up 6 bases and J gave up 6 bases; unmatched junction bases: 8. In germline, CDR1 is SGHTA, CDR2 FQGTGA. CDR3 sequence reads: CASSRQGAQINEQFF. In DNA form, the CDR3 reads TGTGCCAGCAGTCGACAGGGGGCGCAAATCAATGAGCAGTTCTTC.

This chain connects TRBV28 to TRBJ1-6; maybe TRBD1 (6 bases). V lost 4 bases and J lost 8, with 12 bases in between. CDR1 is MDHEN, CDR2 SYDVKM, per germline. The CDR3 has 14 amino acids. The DNA for the CDR3 is TGTGCCAGCAGTTCTCAGGGGCCCTATTCACCCCTCCACTTT. Translation: CASSSQGPYSPLHF.

This clone has a single count. The chain carries TRBV18 and TRBJ2-1; D remains unclear. The CDR3 consists of 14 residues. Trimming shortened V by 3 bases and J by 3 bases, and 9 bases separated the two germline ends. The germline V gene has CDR1 KGHSH and CDR2 LQKENI. The CDR3 DNA is TGTGCCAGCTCACCTTCCACAGTCTACAATGAGCAGTTCTTC. Encoded protein: CASSPSTVYNEQFF.

V usage is TRBV9 and J usage is TRBJ1-4, with 10 bases matching TRBD1. Germline lookup yields CDR1 SGDLS and CDR2 YYNGEE. J gave up 7 bases and V 4 bases, and 1 base lay outside the gene matches. This CDR3 comprises 13 residues. The CDR3, as DNA: TGTGCCAGCAGCCGGGACAGGGGTGAAAAACTGTTTTTT. Amino acids: CASSRDRGEKLFF.

The genes are TRBV28 and TRBJ2-6; 7 positions agree with TRBD2. The V gene end was trimmed by 10 bases and the J gene end by 4 bases; junction bases not matched to a gene: 10. The CDR3 spans 15 residues. CDR1 is MDHEN and CDR2 is SYDVKM in the germline V gene. Written as DNA, the CDR3 is TGTGCCACCCGTGGGGGAGGGCTCGGGGCCAACGTCCTGACTTTC. This codes for CATRGGGLGANVLTF.

The CDR3 protein is CASSFGRQGRQAFF. CDR3 nucleotides: TGTGCCAGCAGCTTCGGTAGACAGGGGCGACAAGCTTTCTTT. The chain is built from TRBV5-6 and TRBJ1-1, with 8 bases identical to TRBD1. CDR1 is SGHDT and CDR2 is YYEEEE in the germline V gene. The CDR3 covers 14 residues. Trimming removed 2 bases from V and 9 bases from J; junction bases left unmatched: 9.

A single count supports this clone. The CDR3 here is CASSQMTGGYGYTF. The CDR3 DNA reads TGCGCCAGCAGCCAAATGACAGGGGGCTATGGCTACACCTTC. The chain uses TRBV4-3 and TRBJ1-2; 9 bases line up with TRBD1. Germline V lookup: CDR1 LGHNA, CDR2 YSLEER. This CDR3 is built from 14 residues. V lost 2 bases and J lost 4; bases outside the gene matches: 2.

This sequence joins TRBV5-4 and TRBJ2-1, with TRBD1 identical over 7 bases. Germline V gives CDR1 SGHNT, CDR2 YYREEE (reference sequence). V gave up 3 bases and J gave up 5 bases; unmatched junction bases: 8. The CDR3 contains 15 residues. The CDR3 reads CASSYRTGDNNEQFF. The DNA for the CDR3 is TGTGCCAGCAGCTACCGGACAGGCGATAACAATGAGCAGTTCTTC.

The gene calls are TRBV2 and TRBJ2-5; D not certain. Germline V gene data show CDR1 as SNHLY and CDR2 as FYNNEI. The CDR3 extends over 13 amino acids. Trimming shortened V by 11 bases and J by 2 bases, and 15 bases separated the two germline ends. Written as DNA, the CDR3 is TGTGCCGTACATCAGGCCTGGCAAGAGACCCAGTACTTC. Protein sequence: CAVHQAWQETQYF. The whole variable domain, remainder taken from reference TRBV2 and TRBJ2-5, is EPEVTQTPSHQVTQMGQEVILRCVPISNHLYFYWYRQILGQKVEFLVSFYNNEISEKSEIFDDQFSVERPDGSNFTLKIRSTKLEDSAMYFCAVHQAWQETQYFGPGTRLLVL.

The rearrangement joins TRBV6-4 to TRBJ2-2; D gene ambiguous. The CDR3 consists of 15 residues. Trimming removed 6 bases from V and 4 bases from J, with 15 bases in between. CDR1 and CDR2 from the germline V gene are MRHNA and SNTAGT. For the CDR3, the DNA is TGTGCCAGCAGCCCGACGTCCGGTAGCACCGGGGAGCTGTTTTTT. It codes for CASSPTSGSTGELFF.

The J gene is TRBJ1-1, the V gene TRBV11-3, with unresolved D. Trimming removed 1 base at V and 1 base at J, with 4 bases between. In germline, CDR1 is SGHNT, CDR2 YENEEA. CDR3 size: 13 residues. CDR3 protein: CASSLGGNTEAFF. The CDR3 DNA follows: TGTGCCAGCAGCTTAGGGGGGAACACTGAAGCTTTCTTT.

The gene calls are TRBV5-5 and TRBJ1-6, with D possibly matching TRBD1 (6 bases). The V end was cut by 4 bases, the J end by 6 bases, with 11 bases between. This CDR3 comprises 14 residues. CDR1 and CDR2 from the germline V gene are SGHKS and YYEKEE (reference sequence). CDR3 in amino acids: CASSPGQFNSPLHF. Here the CDR3 DNA reads TGTGCCAGCAGCCCCGGACAGTTTAATTCACCCCTCCACTTT.

The chain uses TRBV6-6 and TRBJ2-7; 11 bases match TRBD2. The CDR3 totals 15 residues. V lost 4 bases to trimming and J lost 4 bases; unmatched junction nucleotides: 6. Per germline, CDR1 MNHNY and CDR2 SVGAGI (reference sequence). The CDR3: CASSFRTSGLYEQYF. In nucleotides, the CDR3 is TGTGCCAGCAGTTTCAGGACTAGCGGGCTATACGAGCAGTACTTC.

V usage is TRBV4-1 and J usage is TRBJ1-1, with a possible D match to TRBD1 (6 bases). CDR3 length: 16 amino acids. Germline CDR1 reads MGHRA; CDR2 reads YSYEKL. V lost 2 bases, J lost 5 bases, and 18 bases lay in between. CDR3 amino acids: CASSQIHRDEGTEAFF. DNA of the CDR3: TGCGCCAGCAGCCAAATCCACAGGGATGAGGGTACTGAAGCTTTCTTT.

V gene TRBV23-1 combines with J gene TRBJ1-1; D ambiguous. Being an ORF, TRBV23-1 has a function that is uncertain. The CDR3 loop spans 15 amino acids. Trimming removed 4 bases from V and 3 bases from J, with 15 bases in between. The CDR3 DNA reads TGCGCCAGCAGTCCTTCAAGGGCCGGAGACACTGAAGCTTTCTTT. Translating it yields CASSPSRAGDTEAFF.

The gene calls are TRBV4-1 and TRBJ1-6; weak D call: TRBD1 (6 bases). Trimming shortened V by 3 bases and J by 10 bases, and 16 bases separated the two germline ends. The germline CDR1 and CDR2 sequences are MGHRA and YSYEKL. The length of the CDR3 is 15 residues. The CDR3: CASSHRRGAASPLHF. As DNA, the CDR3 is TGCGCCAGCAGCCATCGGAGGGGGGCGGCCTCACCCCTCCACTTT.

Only a few counts were recorded for this clone. The chain recombines TRBV6-1 with TRBJ2-1; D may be TRBD1 (6 bases). The CDR3 is made up of 15 amino acids. With 6 bases removed from V and 3 bases from J, the gap between germline ends came to 15 bases. Germline values: CDR1 MNHNS, CDR2 SASEGT. This CDR3 is CASRMPDRNYNEQFF. The CDR3, as DNA: TGTGCCAGCAGGATGCCGGACAGAAACTACAATGAGCAGTTCTTC.

V is TRBV5-1 and J is TRBJ2-7; D may be TRBD1 or TRBD2 (5 bases each). Germline CDR1 is SGHRS and CDR2 is YFSETQ. The CDR3 runs to 16 residues. The V gene lost 3 bases and the J gene lost 3 bases, with 19 bases spanning the gap. The CDR3 loop reads CASSSGTSSPIYEQYF. DNA of the CDR3: TGCGCCAGCAGCTCGGGGACCAGTAGCCCAATCTACGAGCAGTACTTC.

This chain connects TRBV7-6 to TRBJ2-2; the match to TRBD2 covers 7 bases. Germline CDR1 is SGHVS and CDR2 is FNYEAQ. V shed 1 base, J shed 3 bases, and the junction held 8 bases outside the gene matches. CDR3 size: 17 residues. The CDR3 protein is CASSLGAGDPDTGELFF. The CDR3 bases are TGTGCCAGCAGCTTAGGGGCGGGAGACCCCGACACCGGGGAGCTGTTTTTT.

The J gene is TRBJ2-1, the V gene TRBV28, with D maybe TRBD1 (5 bases). CDR1 MDHEN and CDR2 SYDVKM come from the germline V gene. V lost 5 bases to trimming and J lost 9 bases, with 11 bases between them. The CDR3 is 12 amino acids. The CDR3, as DNA: TGTGCCAGCAGTAGCCCAGGGTTTGAGCAGTTCTTC. This sequence encodes CASSSPGFEQFF.

The CDR3 nucleotides read TGTGCCAGTAGTAACAGTCCTGGGGCCAACGTCCTGACTTTC. Translation gives CASSNSPGANVLTF. The genes are TRBV19 and TRBJ2-6; no reliable D call. V dropped 4 bases and J dropped 2 bases, with 6 bases sitting between them. Germline assignment: CDR1 LNHDA and CDR2 SQIVND (reference sequence). The CDR3 is made up of 14 amino acids.

The CDR3 DNA sequence: TGTGCCAGCAGCTTAGCCCCGGGACAACCTTATTCCGAGCAGTACTTC. Residues: CASSLAPGQPYSEQYF. The chain uses TRBV11-2 and TRBJ2-7; a weak D match, TRBD1 (6 bases). Germline loops: CDR1 SGHAT, CDR2 FQNNGV. The CDR3 spans 16 residues. Trimming took 1 base from V and 6 from J, leaving 19 bases between them. The variable domain in full, with the rest retrieved from reference TRBV11-2 and TRBJ2-7, is EAGVAQSPRYKIIEKRQSVAFWCNPISGHATLYWYQQILGQGPKLLIQFQNNGVVDDSQLPKDRFSAERLKGVDSTLKIQPAKLEDSAVYLCASSLAPGQPYSEQYFGPGTRLTVT.

The chain is built from TRBV7-2 and TRBJ2-1; D gene uncertain. Between the trimmed V and J ends, which lost 5 bases and 4 bases, there was a span of 21 bases. Germline-derived CDR1 and CDR2 are SGHTA and FQGNSA. The CDR3 has 17 amino acids. Here the CDR3 DNA reads TGTGCCAGCAGCGCCCAAGTCTCTATCGGCCATTACAATGAGCAGTTCTTC. Amino acids: CASSAQVSIGHYNEQFF.

For this clone: At the DNA level, this CDR3 is encoded by other sequences in the same sample as well. The chain couples TRBV5-1 to TRBJ2-5; D is unresolved. The V gene lost 4 bases and the J gene lost 1 base, with 2 bases spanning the gap. Germline lookup yields CDR1 SGHRS and CDR2 YFSETQ. The CDR3 covers 11 residues. The CDR3 is CASSLQETQYF. In DNA form, the CDR3 reads TGCGCCAGCAGCCTCCAAGAGACCCAGTACTTC.

The chain combines TRBV18 with TRBJ1-1, with 8 bases lining up with TRBD1. Germline CDR1 is KGHSH and CDR2 is LQKENI. The CDR3 is 15 amino acids. V lost 4 bases and J lost 1; bases outside the gene matches: 5. This CDR3 is CASSQTGAWNTEAFF. The DNA for the CDR3 is TGTGCCAGCTCACAGACAGGGGCCTGGAACACTGAAGCTTTCTTT. Together with reference TRBV18 and TRBJ1-1, the CDR3 gives the full variable domain: NAGVMQNPRHLVRRRGQEARLRCSPMKGHSHVYWYRQLPEEGLKFMVYLQKENIIDESGMPKERFSAEFPKEGPSILRIQQVVRGDSAAYFCASSQTGAWNTEAFFGQGTRLTVV.

The rearrangement joins TRBV5-6 to TRBJ1-2, with 7 bases aligning to TRBD1. This CDR3 has 16 amino acids. After removal of 4 bases from V and 3 bases from J, the junction contained 12 bases not matched to a gene. Germline CDR1 SGHDT, CDR2 YYEEEE. The CDR3 sequence is CASSTQGQGDYYGYTF. DNA for the CDR3: TGTGCCAGCAGCACCCAGGGGCAGGGGGATTACTATGGCTACACCTTC.

The chain links TRBV13 to TRBJ1-5; TRBD1 is a possible D gene (5 bases). Germline CDR1 reads PRHDT; CDR2 reads FYEKMQ (reference sequence). Trimming cost V 9 bases and J 9 bases, with 24 bases left between them. The CDR3 runs 15 residues. Written as DNA, the CDR3 is TGTGCCAGTGCAGACTCGAACCGATGGGGGAGGCCCCAGCATTTT. Amino acid sequence: CASADSNRWGRPQHF.

The chain carries TRBV11-2 and TRBJ2-3; D is ambiguous. Trimming removed 0 bases at V and 1 base at J, with 5 bases between. Germline CDR1 SGHAT, CDR2 FQNNGV. This CDR3 contains 14 residues. The CDR3 here is CASSLDLGTDTQYF. CDR3 sequence (DNA): TGTGCCAGCAGCTTAGATCTGGGCACAGATACGCAGTATTTT.

The genes are TRBV19 and TRBJ1-1, with D possibly being TRBD1 (6 bases). CDR3 length equals 13 residues. The germline V gene encodes CDR1 LNHDA and CDR2 SQIVND (reference sequence). Between the trimmed V and J ends, which lost 6 bases and 4 bases, there was a span of 12 bases. The CDR3 coding sequence is TGTGCCAGTAGCCAACAGGGAACCACTGAAGCTTTCTTT. This encodes CASSQQGTTEAFF. Full variable domain (missing parts from reference TRBV19 and TRBJ1-1): DGGITQSPKYLFRKEGQNVTLSCEQNLNHDAMYWYRQDPGQGLRLIYYSQIVNDFQKGDIAEGYSVSREKKESFPLTVTSAQKNPTAFYLCASSQQGTTEAFFGQGTRLTVV.

V gene TRBV5-1 combines with J gene TRBJ1-6; possible D gene TRBD1, 5 bases. The CDR3 has 19 residues. Germline assignment: CDR1 SGHRS and CDR2 YFSETQ. V was trimmed by 4 bases and J by 0 bases, leaving 20 bases between them. DNA of the CDR3: TGCGCCAGCAGCCCCGAATCCGGGACGGAGAGCTCCTATAATTCACCCCTCCACTTT. Amino acid sequence: CASSPESGTESSYNSPLHF.